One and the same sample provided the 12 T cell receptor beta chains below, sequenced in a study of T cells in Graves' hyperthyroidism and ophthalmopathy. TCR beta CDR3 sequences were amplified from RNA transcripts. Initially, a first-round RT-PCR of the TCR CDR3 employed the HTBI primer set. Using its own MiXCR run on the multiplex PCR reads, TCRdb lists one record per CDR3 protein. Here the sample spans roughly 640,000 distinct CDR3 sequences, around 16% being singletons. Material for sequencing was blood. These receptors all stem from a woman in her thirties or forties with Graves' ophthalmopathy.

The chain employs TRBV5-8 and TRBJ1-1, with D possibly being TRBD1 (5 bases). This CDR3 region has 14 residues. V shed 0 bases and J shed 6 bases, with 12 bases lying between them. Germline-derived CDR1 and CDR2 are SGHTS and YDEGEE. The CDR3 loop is CASSLAGQNPEAFF. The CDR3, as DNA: TGTGCCAGCAGCTTGGCCGGACAAAACCCTGAAGCTTTCTTT.

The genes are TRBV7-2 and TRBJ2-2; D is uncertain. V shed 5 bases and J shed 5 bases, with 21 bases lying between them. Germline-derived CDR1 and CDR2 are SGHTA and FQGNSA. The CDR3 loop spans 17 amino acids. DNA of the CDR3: TGTGCCAGCAGCGAGGATAAAGGGCTAGTTCGGACCGGGGAGCTGTTTTTT. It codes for CASSEDKGLVRTGELFF.

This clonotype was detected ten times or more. The CDR3, as DNA: TGTGCCAGCAGTTTAGAGGGACGCAATAATTCACCCCTCCACTTT. This gives the protein CASSLEGRNNSPLHF. The chain is built from TRBV12-3 or TRBV12-4 and TRBJ1-6; TRBD1 is a possible D gene (5 bases). V was pared by 1 base and J by 5 bases, with 9 bases between. The CDR3 spans 15 residues.

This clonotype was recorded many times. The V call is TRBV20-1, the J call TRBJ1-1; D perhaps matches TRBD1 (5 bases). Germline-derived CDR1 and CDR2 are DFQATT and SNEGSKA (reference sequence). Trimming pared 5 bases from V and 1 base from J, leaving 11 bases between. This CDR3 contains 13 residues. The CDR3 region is CSALPGGNTEAFF. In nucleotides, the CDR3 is TGCAGTGCTCTTCCGGGGGGGAACACTGAAGCTTTCTTT.

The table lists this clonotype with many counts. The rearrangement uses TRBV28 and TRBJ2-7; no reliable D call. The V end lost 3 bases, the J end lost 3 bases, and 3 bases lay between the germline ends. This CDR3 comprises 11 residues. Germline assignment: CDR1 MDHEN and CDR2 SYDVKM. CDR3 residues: CASSFHYEQYF. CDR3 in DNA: TGTGCCAGCAGTTTTCACTACGAGCAGTACTTC.

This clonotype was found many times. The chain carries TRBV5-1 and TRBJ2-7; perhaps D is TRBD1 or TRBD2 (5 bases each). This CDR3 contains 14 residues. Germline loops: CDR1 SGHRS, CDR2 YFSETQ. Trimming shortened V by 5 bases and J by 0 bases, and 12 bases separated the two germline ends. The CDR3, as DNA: TGCGCCAGCAGGGTGAGGGACGGCTCCTACGAGCAGTACTTC. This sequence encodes CASRVRDGSYEQYF.

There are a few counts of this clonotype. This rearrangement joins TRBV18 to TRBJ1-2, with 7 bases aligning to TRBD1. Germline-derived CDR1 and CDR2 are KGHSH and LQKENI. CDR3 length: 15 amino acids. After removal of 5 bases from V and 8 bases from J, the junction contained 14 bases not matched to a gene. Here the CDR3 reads CASSSTGQYGLGYTF. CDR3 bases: TGTGCCAGCTCATCGACGGGACAGTATGGTCTGGGCTACACCTTC. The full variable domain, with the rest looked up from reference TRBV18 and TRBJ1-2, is NAGVMQNPRHLVRRRGQEARLRCSPMKGHSHVYWYRQLPEEGLKFMVYLQKENIIDESGMPKERFSAEFPKEGPSILRIQQVVRGDSAAYFCASSSTGQYGLGYTFGSGTRLTVV.

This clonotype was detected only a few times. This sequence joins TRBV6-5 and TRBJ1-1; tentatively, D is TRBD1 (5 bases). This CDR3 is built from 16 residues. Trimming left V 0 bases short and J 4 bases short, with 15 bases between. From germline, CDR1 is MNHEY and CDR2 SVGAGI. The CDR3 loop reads CASSYSDAFRGTEAFF. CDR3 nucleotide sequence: TGTGCCAGCAGTTACTCGGACGCTTTTAGGGGCACTGAAGCTTTCTTT.

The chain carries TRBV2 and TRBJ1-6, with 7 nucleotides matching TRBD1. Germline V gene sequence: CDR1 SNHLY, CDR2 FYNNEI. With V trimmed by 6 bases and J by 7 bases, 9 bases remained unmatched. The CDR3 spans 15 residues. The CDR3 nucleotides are TGTGCCAGCAGCCGAGGGGACAGCACAAATTCACCCCTCCACTTT. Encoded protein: CASSRGDSTNSPLHF.

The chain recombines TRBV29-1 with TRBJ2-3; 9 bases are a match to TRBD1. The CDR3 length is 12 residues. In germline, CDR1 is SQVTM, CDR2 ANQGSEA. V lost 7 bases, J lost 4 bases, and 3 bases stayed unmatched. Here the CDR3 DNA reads TGCAGCGGCCGGACAGGGGCAGATACGCAGTATTTT. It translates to CSGRTGADTQYF.

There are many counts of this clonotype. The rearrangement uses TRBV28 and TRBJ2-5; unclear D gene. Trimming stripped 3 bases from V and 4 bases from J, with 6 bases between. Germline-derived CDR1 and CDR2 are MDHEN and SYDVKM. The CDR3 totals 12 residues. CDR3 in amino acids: CASSFSIETQYF. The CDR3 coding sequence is TGTGCCAGCAGTTTCTCGATAGAGACCCAGTACTTC.

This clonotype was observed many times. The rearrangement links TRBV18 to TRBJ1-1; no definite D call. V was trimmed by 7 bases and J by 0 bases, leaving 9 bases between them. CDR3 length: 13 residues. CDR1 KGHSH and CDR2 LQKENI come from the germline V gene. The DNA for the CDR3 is TGTGCCAGCTTTCTTTCGATGAACACTGAAGCTTTCTTT. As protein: CASFLSMNTEAFF.